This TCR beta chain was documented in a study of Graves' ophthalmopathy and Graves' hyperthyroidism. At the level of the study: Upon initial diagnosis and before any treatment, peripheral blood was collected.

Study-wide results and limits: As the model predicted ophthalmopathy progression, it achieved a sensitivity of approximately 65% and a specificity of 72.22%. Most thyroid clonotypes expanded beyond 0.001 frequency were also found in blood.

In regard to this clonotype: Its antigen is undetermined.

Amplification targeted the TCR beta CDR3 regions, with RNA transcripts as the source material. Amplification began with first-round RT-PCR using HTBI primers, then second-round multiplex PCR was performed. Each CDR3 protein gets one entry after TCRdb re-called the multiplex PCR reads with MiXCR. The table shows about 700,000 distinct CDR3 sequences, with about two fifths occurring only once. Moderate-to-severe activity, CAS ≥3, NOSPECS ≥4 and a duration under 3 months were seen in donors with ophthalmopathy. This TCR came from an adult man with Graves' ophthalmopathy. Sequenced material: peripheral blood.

CDR3 amino acids: CASSWGGDYGYTF. The CDR3 DNA is TGTGCCAGCAGTTGGGGGGGGGACTATGGCTACACCTTC. V gene TRBV13 combines with J gene TRBJ1-2; perhaps TRBD1 as D (5 bases). Germline values: CDR1 PRHDT, CDR2 FYEKMQ (reference sequence). Trimming pared 6 bases from V and 3 bases from J, leaving 11 bases between. The CDR3 spans 13 residues.